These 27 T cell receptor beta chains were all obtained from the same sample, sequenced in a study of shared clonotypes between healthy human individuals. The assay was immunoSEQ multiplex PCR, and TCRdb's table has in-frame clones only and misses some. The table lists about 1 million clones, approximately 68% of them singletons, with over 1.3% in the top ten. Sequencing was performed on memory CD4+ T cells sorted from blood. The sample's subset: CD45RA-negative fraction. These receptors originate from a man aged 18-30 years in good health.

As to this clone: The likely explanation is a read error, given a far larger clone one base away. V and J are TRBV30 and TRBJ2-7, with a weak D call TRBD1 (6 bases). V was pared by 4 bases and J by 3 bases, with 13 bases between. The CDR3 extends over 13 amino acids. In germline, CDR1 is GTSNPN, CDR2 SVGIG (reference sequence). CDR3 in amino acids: CAWNGGVFYEQYF. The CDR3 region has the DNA TGTGCCTGGAATGGGGGCGTATTCTACGAGCAGTACTTC.

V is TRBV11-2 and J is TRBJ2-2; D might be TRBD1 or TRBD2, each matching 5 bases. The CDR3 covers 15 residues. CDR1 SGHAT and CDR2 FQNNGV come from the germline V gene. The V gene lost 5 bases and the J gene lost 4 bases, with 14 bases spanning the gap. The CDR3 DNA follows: TGTGCCAGCAGCCTCGGGGCCCCAGGCACCGGGGAGCTGTTTTTT. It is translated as CASSLGAPGTGELFF.

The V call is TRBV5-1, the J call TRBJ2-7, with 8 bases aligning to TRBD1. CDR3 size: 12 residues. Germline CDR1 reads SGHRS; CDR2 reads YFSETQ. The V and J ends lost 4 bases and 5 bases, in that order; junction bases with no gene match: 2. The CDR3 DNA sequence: TGCGCCAGCAGCACGACAGGGGACGAGCAGTACTTC. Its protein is CASSTTGDEQYF.

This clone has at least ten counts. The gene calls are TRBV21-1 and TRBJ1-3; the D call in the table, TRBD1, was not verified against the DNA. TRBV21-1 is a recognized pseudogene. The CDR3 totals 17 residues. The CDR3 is CASSGDRAPDSGNTIYF. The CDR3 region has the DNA TGTGCCTCCTCGGGGGACAGGGCCCCCGACTCTGGAAACACCATATATTTT.

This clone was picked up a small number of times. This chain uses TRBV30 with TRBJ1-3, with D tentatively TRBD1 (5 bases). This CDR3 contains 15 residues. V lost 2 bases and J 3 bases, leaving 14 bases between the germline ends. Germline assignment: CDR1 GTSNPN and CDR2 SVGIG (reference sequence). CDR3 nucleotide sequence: TGTGCCTGGAGTCGGGACGGTGGGTTTGGAAACACCATATATTTT. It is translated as CAWSRDGGFGNTIYF.

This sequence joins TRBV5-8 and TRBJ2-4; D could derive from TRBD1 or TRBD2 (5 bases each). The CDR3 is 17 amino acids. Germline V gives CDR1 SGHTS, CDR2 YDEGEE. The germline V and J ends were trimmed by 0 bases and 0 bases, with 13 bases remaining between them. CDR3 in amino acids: CASSLAGAPLAKNIQYF. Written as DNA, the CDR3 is TGTGCCAGCAGCTTGGCCGGGGCCCCATTAGCCAAAAACATTCAGTACTTC.

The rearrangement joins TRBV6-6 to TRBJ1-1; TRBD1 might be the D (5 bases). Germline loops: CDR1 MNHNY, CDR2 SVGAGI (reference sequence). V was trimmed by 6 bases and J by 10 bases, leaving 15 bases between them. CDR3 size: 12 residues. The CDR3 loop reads CASSLAQGRAFF. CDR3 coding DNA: TGTGCCAGCAGCCTCGCCCAGGGCAGAGCTTTCTTT.

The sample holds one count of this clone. In DNA, the CDR3 is TGTGCCAGCAGGTCCGGGGGACAGGGATTCTACGAGCAGTACTTC. Translating gives CASRSGGQGFYEQYF. The chain links TRBV2 to TRBJ2-7; 9 bases match TRBD1. With V trimmed by 6 bases and J by 3 bases, 9 bases remained unmatched. The CDR3 runs to 15 residues. CDR1 is SNHLY and CDR2 is FYNNEI in the germline V gene.

In nucleotides, the CDR3 is TGTGCCAGCAGTGAGACCGAAAATTCACCCCTCCACTTT. This encodes CASSETENSPLHF. This rearrangement joins TRBV6-1 to TRBJ1-6; no firm D call. This CDR3 comprises 13 residues. The germline V gene encodes CDR1 MNHNS and CDR2 SASEGT. With 3 bases removed from V and 7 bases from J, the gap between germline ends came to 7 bases.

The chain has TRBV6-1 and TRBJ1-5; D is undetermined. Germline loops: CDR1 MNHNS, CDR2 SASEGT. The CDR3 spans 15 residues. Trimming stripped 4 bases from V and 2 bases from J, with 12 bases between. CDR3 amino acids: CASSAVGRGNQPQHF. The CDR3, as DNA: TGTGCCAGCAGTGCGGTGGGTAGGGGCAATCAGCCCCAGCATTTT.

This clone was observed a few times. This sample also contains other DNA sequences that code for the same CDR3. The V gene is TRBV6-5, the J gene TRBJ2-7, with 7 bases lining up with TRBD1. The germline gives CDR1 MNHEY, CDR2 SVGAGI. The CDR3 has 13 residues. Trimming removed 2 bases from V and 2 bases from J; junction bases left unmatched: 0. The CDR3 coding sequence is TGTGCCAGCAGTTACGACAGGGCCTACGAGCAGTACTTC. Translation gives CASSYDRAYEQYF.

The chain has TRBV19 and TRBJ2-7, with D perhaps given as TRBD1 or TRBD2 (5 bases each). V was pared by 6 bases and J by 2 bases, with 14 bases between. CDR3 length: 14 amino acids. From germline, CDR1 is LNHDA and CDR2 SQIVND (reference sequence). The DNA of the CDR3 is TGTGCCAGTAGCGCAGGGACCTCGACCTACGAGCAGTACTTC. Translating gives CASSAGTSTYEQYF.

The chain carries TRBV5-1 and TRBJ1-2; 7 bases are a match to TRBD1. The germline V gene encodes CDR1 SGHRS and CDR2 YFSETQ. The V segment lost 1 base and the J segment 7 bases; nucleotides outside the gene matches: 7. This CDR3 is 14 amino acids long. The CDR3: CASSLFQGEGGYTF. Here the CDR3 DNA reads TGCGCCAGCAGCTTGTTTCAGGGGGAGGGTGGCTACACCTTC.

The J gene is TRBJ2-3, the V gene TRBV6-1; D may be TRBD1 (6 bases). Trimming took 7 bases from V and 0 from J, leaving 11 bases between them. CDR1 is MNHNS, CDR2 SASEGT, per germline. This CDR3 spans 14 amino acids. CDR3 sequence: CASKTGPSTDTQYF. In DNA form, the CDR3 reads TGTGCCAGCAAGACAGGCCCCAGCACAGATACGCAGTATTTT.

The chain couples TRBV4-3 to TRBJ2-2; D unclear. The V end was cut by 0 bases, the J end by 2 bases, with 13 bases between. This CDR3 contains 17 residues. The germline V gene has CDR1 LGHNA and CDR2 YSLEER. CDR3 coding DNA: TGCGCCAGCAGCCAAGATTTCGGAGCGATAAACACCGGGGAGCTGTTTTTT. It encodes CASSQDFGAINTGELFF.

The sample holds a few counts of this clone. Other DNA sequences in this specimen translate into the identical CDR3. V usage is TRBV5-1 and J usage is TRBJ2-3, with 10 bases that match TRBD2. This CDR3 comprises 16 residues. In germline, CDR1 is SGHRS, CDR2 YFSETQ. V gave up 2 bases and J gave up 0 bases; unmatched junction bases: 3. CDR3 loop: CASSLLAGTSTDTQYF. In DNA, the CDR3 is TGCGCCAGCAGCTTACTAGCGGGGACTAGCACAGATACGCAGTATTTT.

CDR3 DNA sequence: TGTGCCAGCAGTATACAGGGTTGGGGCACAGATACGCAGTATTTT. Its protein is CASSIQGWGTDTQYF. The rearrangement uses TRBV6-5 and TRBJ2-3, with D possibly TRBD1 on 6 matching bases. The CDR3 is made up of 15 amino acids. V was cut by 5 bases and J by 1 base, with 13 bases left in between. Germline CDR1 is MNHEY and CDR2 is SVGAGI.

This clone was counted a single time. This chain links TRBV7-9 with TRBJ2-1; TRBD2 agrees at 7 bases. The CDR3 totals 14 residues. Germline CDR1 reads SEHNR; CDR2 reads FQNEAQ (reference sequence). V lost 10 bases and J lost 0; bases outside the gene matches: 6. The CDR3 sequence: CATNSGGSYNEQFF. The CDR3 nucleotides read TGTGCCACCAATTCGGGGGGCTCCTACAATGAGCAGTTCTTC.

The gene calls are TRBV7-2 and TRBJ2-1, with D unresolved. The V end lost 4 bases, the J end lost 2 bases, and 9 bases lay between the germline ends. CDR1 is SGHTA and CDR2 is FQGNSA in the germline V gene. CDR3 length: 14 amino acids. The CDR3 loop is CASSSTGPYNEQFF. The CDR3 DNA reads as TGTGCCAGCAGCTCTACGGGCCCCTACAATGAGCAGTTCTTC.

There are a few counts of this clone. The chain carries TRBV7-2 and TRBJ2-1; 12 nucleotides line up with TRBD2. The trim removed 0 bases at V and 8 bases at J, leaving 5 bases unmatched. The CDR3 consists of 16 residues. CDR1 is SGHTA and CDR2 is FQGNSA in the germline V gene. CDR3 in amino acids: CASSLALAGGYDEQFF. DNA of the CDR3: TGTGCCAGCAGCTTAGCACTAGCGGGAGGTTACGATGAGCAGTTCTTC.

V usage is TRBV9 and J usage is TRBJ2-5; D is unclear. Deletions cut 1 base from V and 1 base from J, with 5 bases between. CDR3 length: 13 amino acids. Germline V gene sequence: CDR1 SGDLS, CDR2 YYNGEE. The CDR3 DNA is TGTGCCAGCAGCGTACTAACCCAAGAGACCCAGTACTTC. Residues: CASSVLTQETQYF.

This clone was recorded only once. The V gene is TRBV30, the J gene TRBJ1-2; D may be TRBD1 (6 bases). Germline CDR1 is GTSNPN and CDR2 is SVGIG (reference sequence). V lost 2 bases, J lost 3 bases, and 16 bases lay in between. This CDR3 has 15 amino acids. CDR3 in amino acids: CAWSTSRQGHYGYTF. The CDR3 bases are TGTGCCTGGAGTACTTCTAGGCAGGGGCACTATGGCTACACCTTC.

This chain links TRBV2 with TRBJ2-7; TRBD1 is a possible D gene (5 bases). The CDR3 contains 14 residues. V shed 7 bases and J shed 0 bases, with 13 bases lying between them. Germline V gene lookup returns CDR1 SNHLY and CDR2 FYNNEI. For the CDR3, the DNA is TGTGCCAGCATCCGACAGTTAAGCTCCTACGAGCAGTACTTC. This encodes CASIRQLSSYEQYF.

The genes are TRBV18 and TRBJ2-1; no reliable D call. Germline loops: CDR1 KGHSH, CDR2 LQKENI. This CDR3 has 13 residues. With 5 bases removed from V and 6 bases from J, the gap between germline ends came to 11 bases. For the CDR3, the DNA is TGTGCCAGCTCATCCCTATCCCTCAATGAGCAGTTCTTC. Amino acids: CASSSLSLNEQFF.

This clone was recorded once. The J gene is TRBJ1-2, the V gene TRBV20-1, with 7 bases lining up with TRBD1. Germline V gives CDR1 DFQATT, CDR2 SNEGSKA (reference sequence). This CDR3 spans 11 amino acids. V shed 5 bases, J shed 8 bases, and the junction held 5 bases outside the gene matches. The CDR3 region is CSAATDRGYTF. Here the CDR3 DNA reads TGCAGTGCTGCGACGGACAGGGGCTACACCTTC.

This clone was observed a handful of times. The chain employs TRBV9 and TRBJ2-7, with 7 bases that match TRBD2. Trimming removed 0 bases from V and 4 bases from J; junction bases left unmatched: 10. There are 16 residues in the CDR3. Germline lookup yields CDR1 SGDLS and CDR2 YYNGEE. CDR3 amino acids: CASSVAGGASGYEQYF. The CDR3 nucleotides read TGTGCCAGCAGCGTAGCCGGTGGGGCTAGCGGATACGAGCAGTACTTC.

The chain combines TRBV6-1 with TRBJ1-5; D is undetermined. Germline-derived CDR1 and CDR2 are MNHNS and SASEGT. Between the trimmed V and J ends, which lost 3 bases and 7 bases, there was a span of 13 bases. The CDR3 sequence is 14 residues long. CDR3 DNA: TGTGCCAGCAGTGAGCACCTCGGCGGACAGCCCCAGCATTTT. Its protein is CASSEHLGGQPQHF.